This note documents a single T cell receptor (beta chain) sequence. Its antigen is not identified. This sample was taken from a study of cytomegalovirus exposure and HLA in healthy donors. Study-wide background: Around 79 million unique TCRs, all from HLA-typed donors, were included in an early release of the data.

60 Vbeta and 13 Jbeta primers were used in PCR. The assay was immunoSEQ multiplex PCR, and TCRdb's table has in-frame clones only and misses some. The data show about 170,000 clones, roughly 83% seen once. All donors participated as healthy donors of bone marrow. Whole-study results and caveats: The majority of TCR sequences were rare, yet some public TCRs appeared in many donors. The authors enumerated 150 to 200 TCR beta chains as linked to cytomegalovirus.

The CDR3 loop spans 12 amino acids. V was shortened by 4 bases and J by 8 bases, with 11 bases between the two germline ends. Germline V gene sequence: CDR1 MNHEY, CDR2 SVGAGI. This TCR was sampled from a boy younger than 10 in good health and CMV-seronegative. The rearrangement joins TRBV6-5 to TRBJ1-2, with D perhaps TRBD1 (5 bases). Sequencing used PBMCs. The CDR3 sequence: CASSWAGRGYTF. The CDR3, as DNA: TGTGCCAGCAGTTGGGCAGGGAGGGGCTACACCTTC.